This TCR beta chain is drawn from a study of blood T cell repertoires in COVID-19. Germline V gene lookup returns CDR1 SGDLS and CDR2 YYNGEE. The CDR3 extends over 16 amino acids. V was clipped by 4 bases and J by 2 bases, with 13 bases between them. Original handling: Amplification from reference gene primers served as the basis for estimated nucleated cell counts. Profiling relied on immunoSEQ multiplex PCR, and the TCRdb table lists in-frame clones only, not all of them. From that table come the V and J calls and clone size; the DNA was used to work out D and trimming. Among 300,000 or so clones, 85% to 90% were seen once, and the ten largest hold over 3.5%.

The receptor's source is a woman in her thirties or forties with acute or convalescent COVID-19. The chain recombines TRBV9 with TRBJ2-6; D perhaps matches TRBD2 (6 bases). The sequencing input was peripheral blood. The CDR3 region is CASSPGWGAGANVLTF. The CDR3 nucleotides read TGTGCCAGCAGCCCCGGGTGGGGGGCTGGGGCCAACGTCCTGACTTTC.